This T cell receptor (beta chain) was sequenced during a study of T cells in Graves' hyperthyroidism and ophthalmopathy. Amplification of TCR beta CDR3 regions was performed using RNA transcripts as template. HTBI primers drove first-round RT-PCR of the TCR CDR3. TCRdb independently ran MiXCR on the multiplex PCR reads; one entry per CDR3 protein. The profile covers hundreds of thousands of distinct CDR3 sequences, with over 35% appearing a single time and over 8% taken by the ten largest. Exclusion followed for patients with uncontrolled infection, other autoimmune disease, pregnancy or lactation. Germline V gene sequence: CDR1 DFQATT, CDR2 SNEGSKA (reference sequence). V was cut by 1 base and J by 2 bases, with 9 bases left in between. This CDR3 comprises 13 residues.

The specimen was blood. This chain connects TRBV20-1 to TRBJ2-7, with D possibly being TRBD1 (6 bases). The origin of this receptor is a man aged 18 to 30 with Graves' hyperthyroidism. The CDR3 sequence is CSARAGTPYEQYF. CDR3 sequence (DNA): TGCAGTGCTAGAGCCGGGACACCCTACGAGCAGTACTTC.